This T cell receptor beta chain derives from a study of T cell changes during pregnancy in multiple sclerosis (dated by TCRdb to the late 2010s). Describing the broader study: Changes in the T cell repertoire over the course of pregnancy were examined in this study in women with multiple sclerosis.

As regards this clone: Its antigen has not been determined. Per-nucleotide qualities are absent, and no much larger clonotype sits a single base away.

Receptor libraries were prepared by the immunoSEQ multiplex PCR assay. TCRdb retrieved this table from immuneACCESS and kept in-frame rearrangements only. Not all clones are present; in checked studies, unresolved V genes account for under half, and no reason is known for the remainder. Within this sample are about 35,000 clones, with more than 90% of them counted one time only. Of the sample, approximately 5.1% is held by the ten largest clones. There are 12 amino acids in the CDR3, from cysteine to phenylalanine inclusive. The CDR3 DNA has 36 bases and is translated from base 1. A distance of 9 bases separates the germline ends of V and J, which lose 10 bases and 3 bases respectively. CDR1 SGHTA and CDR2 FQGTGA were looked up in the germline V gene.

This specimen was peripheral blood, taken in the third trimester of pregnancy. The chain is assembled from TRBV7-3 and TRBJ2-2, with TRBD1 tentatively as D gene (6 bases match). The receptor's source is a female donor in good health, enrolled as a control in a pregnancy study. The CDR3 region: CATQGYTGELFF. The DNA is TGTGCCACTCAGGGGTACACCGGGGAGCTGTTTTTT.